This T cell receptor (beta chain) was recorded in a study of CD8 T cells in ankylosing spondylitis. General study points: One TCR beta motif, made up of roughly eight highly homologous variants, appeared characteristic of ankylosing spondylitis blood. In peripheral blood, disease-linked CD8+ clones occurred at relatively low frequencies. In reactive arthritis synovial fluid and blood, some motif variants had been reported before.

Trimming took 4 bases from V and 2 from J, leaving 4 bases between them. Germline CDR1 reads DFQATT; CDR2 reads SNEGSKA (reference sequence). The CDR3 sequence is 11 residues long. Quantitative barcoded 5'-RACE was used to prepare TCR beta libraries. From the 5' RACE reads, TCRdb called clonotypes with MiXCR, one entry per CDR3 protein. The sample includes some 700,000 distinct CDR3 sequences, under 20% of them seen just once. To note about this clonotype: Its antigen is not identified.

The chain carries TRBV20-1 and TRBJ2-3; D gene uncertain. Sequencing input: blood, either unsorted or a sorted T cell fraction (not recorded which). The receptor was isolated from a male donor with ankylosing spondylitis. CDR3 nucleotides: TGCAGTGCTATATTCACAGATACGCAGTATTTT. It encodes CSAIFTDTQYF.